Below, 3 T cell receptor beta chains from the same sample are listed, as sequenced in a study of cytomegalovirus exposure and HLA in healthy donors (dated by TCRdb to about 2017). Library preparation employed the immunoSEQ multiplex PCR assay. Drawn from immuneACCESS, this table holds only the in-frame rearrangements with V and J called that TCRdb kept. Clones are partly lost; checked studies trace under half to an unresolved V gene and leave the rest unexplained. The sample table lists some 260,000 clones, 90% of them with a count of one. Approximately 3.1% of the sample is in the top ten clones. The specimen was PBMCs. The receptors shown here come from a woman aged 30 to 39 in good health and CMV-seronegative.

V and J are TRBV28 and TRBJ1-3, with a tentative D call TRBD1 (5 bases). The CDR3 consists of 15 residues. V shed 3 bases and J shed 0 bases, with 9 bases lying between them. Germline V gives CDR1 MDHEN, CDR2 SYDVKM. DNA of the CDR3: TGTGCCAGCAGTTTGTGGGGGAGCTCTGGAAACACCATATATTTT. Encoded protein: CASSLWGSSGNTIYF.

In the case of this clone: Other nucleotide sequences in the sample specify the same CDR3. This chain links TRBV27 with TRBJ1-5; D remains ambiguous. The V end lost 3 bases, the J end lost 4 bases, and 7 bases lay between the germline ends. The CDR3 consists of 13 residues. CDR1 is MNHEY and CDR2 is SMNVEV in the germline V gene (reference sequence). This CDR3 is CASSLLGNQPQHF. CDR3 bases: TGTGCCAGCAGTTTGTTGGGTAATCAGCCCCAGCATTTT.

The chain carries TRBV27 and TRBJ2-1; 11 nucleotides align to TRBD2. The CDR3 runs to 18 residues. From germline, CDR1 is MNHEY and CDR2 SMNVEV (reference sequence). Trimming removed 3 bases from V and 9 bases from J; junction bases left unmatched: 16. The CDR3 region is CASSFRMDSLAGGGEQFF. CDR3 nucleotide sequence: TGTGCCAGCAGTTTTCGAATGGATTCCCTAGCGGGAGGCGGTGAGCAGTTCTTC.